The 32 T cell receptor beta chains below all came from one sample that was sequenced in a study of T cells in localized non-small cell lung cancer. Libraries were prepared by immunoSEQ multiplex PCR; TCRdb keeps only in-frame clonotypes and omits some of them. The data contain about 52,000 clones, around 87% of them singletons. The specimen was PBMCs, collected before any cancer treatment. The source is a female donor with stage II lung adenocarcinoma.

This rearrangement joins TRBV10-1 to TRBJ2-3; 8 bases align to TRBD2. The V and J ends lost 2 bases and 6 bases, in that order; junction bases with no gene match: 1. Germline V gene data show CDR1 as WNHNN and CDR2 as SYGVQD (reference sequence). This CDR3 has 13 amino acids. The CDR3 is CASSEPSGDTQYF. For the CDR3, the DNA is TGCGCCAGCAGTGAGCCTAGCGGGGATACGCAGTATTTT.

The genes are TRBV6-5 and TRBJ1-2; 8 positions match TRBD1. CDR1 is MNHEY, CDR2 SVGAGI, per germline. CDR3 length: 12 residues. Unmatched junction bases numbered 1, after V lost 2 bases and J lost 8 bases. CDR3 in amino acids: CASSYRTGGYTF. CDR3 sequence (DNA): TGTGCCAGCAGTTACAGGACAGGGGGCTACACCTTC.

The J gene is TRBJ1-5, the V gene TRBV5-5; D possibly corresponds to TRBD1 (5 bases). Between the trimmed V and J ends, which lost 3 bases and 9 bases, there was a span of 16 bases. CDR1 is SGHKS, CDR2 YYEKEE, per germline (reference sequence). The CDR3 loop spans 14 amino acids. The CDR3 bases are TGTGCCAGCAGCTCTATCACTGGGGGAGGGCCCCAGCATTTT. The encoded protein is CASSSITGGGPQHF.

The gene calls are TRBV7-6 and TRBJ2-5, with TRBD1 as a possible D gene (6 bases). This CDR3 contains 15 residues. The V and J ends lost 5 bases and 2 bases respectively, with 15 bases between them. The germline CDR1 and CDR2 sequences are SGHVS and FNYEAQ. The CDR3 is CASSQTQGPQETQYF. The CDR3 DNA is TGTGCCAGCAGCCAGACTCAGGGGCCACAAGAGACCCAGTACTTC.

This chain links TRBV7-8 with TRBJ1-1; weak D call: TRBD1 (5 bases). This CDR3 comprises 15 residues. Germline CDR1 and CDR2: SGHVS and FQNEAQ. Trimming removed 1 base from V and 3 bases from J, with 12 bases in between. CDR3 DNA: TGTGCCAGCAGCTTAGAGGCCGGGGCCTACACTGAAGCTTTCTTT. Translation gives CASSLEAGAYTEAFF.

J is TRBJ2-7 and V is TRBV9, with 7 bases aligning to TRBD1. Trimming cost V 0 bases and J 5 bases; bases outside gene matches: 8. Germline V gives CDR1 SGDLS, CDR2 YYNGEE. The CDR3 sequence is 15 residues long. In nucleotides, the CDR3 is TGTGCCAGCAGCGTAGCTACAGGGGAGATGGACGAGCAGTACTTC. It translates to CASSVATGEMDEQYF.

The CDR3 region is CASSPLQGSYGYTF. In DNA, the CDR3 is TGTGCCAGCTCACCACTACAGGGGTCCTATGGCTACACCTTC. This chain uses TRBV18 with TRBJ1-2; 7 bases are shared with TRBD1. CDR3 size: 14 residues. V gave up 1 base and J gave up 4 bases; unmatched junction bases: 3. Germline CDR1 and CDR2: KGHSH and LQKENI.

The CDR3 protein is CASSFGDSANYGYTF. CDR3 nucleotide sequence: TGTGCCAGCAGCTTTGGGGATTCAGCTAACTATGGCTACACCTTC. The chain has TRBV5-5 and TRBJ1-2; D gene unclear. Germline lookup yields CDR1 SGHKS and CDR2 YYEKEE (reference sequence). The CDR3 contains 15 residues. Trimming took off 2 bases at V and 0 bases at J, with 11 bases between the two ends.

The rearrangement joins TRBV4-1 to TRBJ2-6; D is possibly TRBD1 (6 bases). The CDR3 sequence is 16 residues long. Germline CDR1 MGHRA, CDR2 YSYEKL. Trimming took off 3 bases at V and 1 base at J, with 10 bases between the two ends. The CDR3 bases are TGCGCCAGCAGCCAGGTAGGGGGTTCTGGGGCCAACGTCCTGACTTTC. Its translation is CASSQVGGSGANVLTF.

The V gene is TRBV7-9, the J gene TRBJ1-1; D might be TRBD1 (6 bases). Germline CDR1 and CDR2: SEHNR and FQNEAQ (reference sequence). This CDR3 has 14 amino acids. The V gene lost 3 bases and the J gene lost 2 bases, with 10 bases spanning the gap. As DNA, the CDR3 is TGTGCCAGCAGCTTTACAGGGACCAACACTGAAGCTTTCTTT. It specifies CASSFTGTNTEAFF. The variable domain in full, with the rest retrieved from reference TRBV7-9 and TRBJ1-1, is DTGVSQNPRHKITKRGQNVTFRCDPISEHNRLYWYRQTLGQGPEFLTYFQNEAQLEKSRLLSDRFSAERPKGSFSTLEIQRTEQGDSAMYLCASSFTGTNTEAFFGQGTRLTVV.

The chain couples TRBV6-5 to TRBJ2-7, with 10 bases identical to TRBD1. The CDR3 loop spans 14 amino acids. Germline values: CDR1 MNHEY, CDR2 SVGAGI. The ends lost 6 bases at V and 0 bases at J; junction bases unmatched: 2. In DNA, the CDR3 is TGTGCCAGCAGGGGGACAGGGGACTCCTACGAGCAGTACTTC. It translates to CASRGTGDSYEQYF.

The chain uses TRBV7-9 and TRBJ1-1; weak D call: TRBD1 (6 bases). V was pared by 5 bases and J by 7 bases, with 20 bases between. The CDR3 is 15 amino acids. CDR1 SEHNR and CDR2 FQNEAQ come from the germline V gene (reference sequence). In DNA, the CDR3 is TGTGCCAGCAGCCCAGACCGGGGACAAGCCTTTGAAGCTTTCTTT. Translating it yields CASSPDRGQAFEAFF.

The table lists this clone with a count of one. V usage is TRBV7-2 and J usage is TRBJ1-1, with D tentatively TRBD1 (5 bases). The CDR3 has 14 residues. Germline assignment: CDR1 SGHTA and CDR2 FQGNSA. Trimming removed 0 bases at V and 3 bases at J, with 8 bases between. This CDR3 is CASSLAVGDTEAFF. The CDR3 DNA follows: TGTGCCAGCAGCTTAGCCGTAGGGGACACTGAAGCTTTCTTT.

The gene calls are TRBV7-2 and TRBJ2-5; 8 bases agree with TRBD2. The J segment lost 4 bases and the V segment lost 1 base, leaving 8 bases of the junction unmatched. Germline CDR1 is SGHTA and CDR2 is FQGNSA. This CDR3 has 16 residues. The CDR3 region has the DNA TGTGCCAGCAGCTTAGGCGGGGGAGCGGGGGCAGAGACCCAGTACTTC. This translates into CASSLGGGAGAETQYF.

This clone was counted a few times. The chain employs TRBV6-1 and TRBJ2-1; tentatively, D is TRBD2 (7 bases). The CDR3 covers 14 residues. Germline CDR1 and CDR2: MNHNS and SASEGT. Trimming stripped 10 bases from V and 7 bases from J, with 20 bases between. The CDR3: CATSIRGAGNEQFF. In nucleotides, the CDR3 is TGTGCCACCTCGATCCGGGGGGCGGGGAATGAGCAGTTCTTC.

J is TRBJ1-2 and V is TRBV6-1, with D perhaps TRBD1 (5 bases). The CDR3 contains 13 residues. Trimming took off 0 bases at V and 3 bases at J, with 5 bases between the two ends. CDR1 and CDR2 (germline): MNHNS, SASEGT. CDR3 region: CASSEATDYGYTF. CDR3 DNA: TGTGCCAGCAGTGAAGCGACAGACTATGGCTACACCTTC.

The J gene is TRBJ2-3, the V gene TRBV7-3; TRBD1 agrees at 10 bases. CDR1 is SGHTA, CDR2 FQGTGA, per germline. V lost 5 bases, J lost 3 bases, and 5 bases stayed unmatched. There are 15 residues in the CDR3. The CDR3 nucleotides are TGTGCCAGCAGCACGACAGGGGGCCGGACAGATACGCAGTATTTT. It encodes CASSTTGGRTDTQYF.

The V gene is TRBV6-1, the J gene TRBJ1-1, with D uncertain. V shed 5 bases and J shed 8 bases, with 18 bases lying between them. This CDR3 has 14 residues. Per germline, CDR1 MNHNS and CDR2 SASEGT. In DNA, the CDR3 is TGTGCCAGCAGTTTCCCTGGCCGCACGGACGAAGCTTTCTTT. Its protein is CASSFPGRTDEAFF.

This clone was seen just once. CDR3 sequence (DNA): TGCGCCAGCAGCCAAGGGGCTAGCGGCGTGCAAGAGACCCAGTACTTC. This encodes CASSQGASGVQETQYF. The chain employs TRBV4-1 and TRBJ2-5; 7 bases fit TRBD2. The CDR3 runs 16 residues. Germline V CDR1 and CDR2: MGHRA, YSYEKL. V trimming: 1 base; J trimming: 2 bases; junction bases outside the gene matches: 7.

V is TRBV27 and J is TRBJ2-7, with D tentatively TRBD1 (6 bases). This CDR3 contains 15 residues. The germline V gene has CDR1 MNHEY and CDR2 SMNVEV (reference sequence). V lost 0 bases and J lost 0, with 9 bases in between. This CDR3 reads CASSLSLGASYEQYF. CDR3 DNA sequence: TGTGCCAGCAGTTTATCGTTGGGGGCCTCCTACGAGCAGTACTTC.

This clone turned up a few times. CDR3 amino acids: CSARVTEAFF. CDR3 DNA sequence: TGCAGCGCGAGGGTCACTGAAGCTTTCTTT. The chain recombines TRBV29-1 with TRBJ1-1; D unresolved. This CDR3 region has 10 residues. V shed 7 bases and J shed 4 bases, with 7 bases lying between them. The germline CDR1 and CDR2 sequences are SQVTM and ANQGSEA.

This chain joins TRBV15 and TRBJ1-6, with a possible D match to TRBD1 (6 bases). The CDR3 runs 17 residues. Germline V gene lookup returns CDR1 LNHNV and CDR2 YYDKDF (reference sequence). With 3 bases removed from V and 3 bases from J, the gap between germline ends came to 15 bases. CDR3 bases: TGTGCCACCAGCAGGGAACAGGGTAGCGGCTATAATTCACCCCTCCACTTT. Translation: CATSREQGSGYNSPLHF.

V is TRBV6-1 and J is TRBJ2-5; the D gene is possibly TRBD2 (7 bases). CDR1 is MNHNS, CDR2 SASEGT, per germline. Trimming shortened V by 0 bases and J by 0 bases, and 11 bases separated the two germline ends. This CDR3 region has 16 residues. CDR3 sequence reads: CASSEAGGAHQETQYF. For the CDR3, the DNA is TGTGCCAGCAGTGAAGCTGGGGGGGCTCACCAAGAGACCCAGTACTTC.

This clone was picked up one time. The CDR3 spells CASSGGQGASGYTF. CDR3 sequence (DNA): TGTGCCAGCAGCGGGGGACAGGGGGCCTCTGGCTACACCTTC. This chain links TRBV5-6 with TRBJ1-2; TRBD1 aligns across 12 bases. Germline V gene sequence: CDR1 SGHDT, CDR2 YYEEEE. This CDR3 is built from 14 residues. The V and J ends lost 4 bases and 7 bases, in that order; junction bases with no gene match: 5.

This chain links TRBV18 with TRBJ1-1; D remains unclear. The CDR3 loop spans 12 amino acids. Germline V gene sequence: CDR1 KGHSH, CDR2 LQKENI. With 3 bases removed from V and 8 bases from J, the gap between germline ends came to 10 bases. CDR3 DNA sequence: TGTGCCAGCTCACCCCTGGGAATCGAAGCTTTCTTT. This codes for CASSPLGIEAFF. Based on the CDR3 plus reference TRBV18 and TRBJ1-1, the full variable domain is NAGVMQNPRHLVRRRGQEARLRCSPMKGHSHVYWYRQLPEEGLKFMVYLQKENIIDESGMPKERFSAEFPKEGPSILRIQQVVRGDSAAYFCASSPLGIEAFFGQGTRLTVV.

The chain uses TRBV29-1 and TRBJ2-7; D uncertain. The CDR3 contains 12 residues. Germline V CDR1 and CDR2: SQVTM, ANQGSEA. The ends were cut back, 4 bases at V and 5 bases at J, with 12 bases in the middle. The CDR3 reads CSVVDPGDEQYF. CDR3 coding DNA: TGCAGCGTTGTGGACCCCGGAGACGAGCAGTACTTC.

This clone has just one count. V is TRBV5-1 and J is TRBJ1-1; D is ambiguous. Trimming took off 0 bases at V and 4 bases at J, with 13 bases between the two ends. CDR1 is SGHRS and CDR2 is YFSETQ in the germline V gene. The CDR3 contains 15 residues. In DNA, the CDR3 is TGCGCCAGCAGCTTGGCTACCCGGGCAGGCACTGAAGCTTTCTTT. This gives the protein CASSLATRAGTEAFF. Based on the CDR3 plus reference TRBV5-1 and TRBJ1-1, the full variable domain is KAGVTQTPRYLIKTRGQQVTLSCSPISGHRSVSWYQQTPGQGLQFLFEYFSETQRNKGNFPGRFSGRQFSNSRSEMNVSTLELGDSALYLCASSLATRAGTEAFFGQGTRLTVV.

The V call is TRBV2, the J call TRBJ2-7, with 7 bases matching TRBD1. This CDR3 is 14 amino acids long. V trimming: 10 bases; J trimming: 1 base; junction bases outside the gene matches: 10. Germline loops: CDR1 SNHLY, CDR2 FYNNEI. The CDR3 spells CATMAGTVSYEQYF. The CDR3 DNA reads TGTGCCACCATGGCCGGGACAGTGTCCTACGAGCAGTACTTC.

The chain recombines TRBV14 with TRBJ2-1; D might be TRBD1 (5 bases). Germline values: CDR1 SGHDN, CDR2 FVKESK. This CDR3 contains 12 residues. V was trimmed by 1 base and J by 9 bases, leaving 7 bases between them. The CDR3 region has the DNA TGTGCCAGCAGCCAAGTTAGGGGTGAGCAGTTCTTC. Translation: CASSQVRGEQFF.

The V call is TRBV5-1, the J call TRBJ2-1; 8 bases match TRBD1. Per germline, CDR1 SGHRS and CDR2 YFSETQ. The trim removed 4 bases at V and 9 bases at J, leaving 18 bases unmatched. The CDR3 is 17 amino acids. CDR3 in amino acids: CASSTLTGGSGYGEQFF. Here the CDR3 DNA reads TGCGCCAGCAGCACCTTAACAGGGGGATCCGGGTATGGTGAGCAGTTCTTC.

V is TRBV5-4 and J is TRBJ2-2; D uncertain. Trimming cost V 4 bases and J 6 bases, with 10 bases left between them. Germline V CDR1 and CDR2: SGHNT, YYREEE (reference sequence). There are 13 residues in the CDR3. The CDR3 sequence: CASSRVSSGELFF. CDR3 nucleotides: TGTGCCAGCAGCCGAGTCAGTTCCGGGGAGCTGTTTTTT. The full variable domain, its missing parts supplied by reference TRBV5-4 and TRBJ2-2, is ETGVTQSPTHLIKTRGQQVTLRCSSQSGHNTVSWYQQALGQGPQFIFQYYREEENGRGNFPPRFSGLQFPNYSSELNVNALELDDSALYLCASSRVSSGELFFGEGSRLTVL.

On this clone: Here the CDR3 omits its conserved ending phenylalanine or tryptophan, so a read error is the likely source. The DNA is omitted, as the CDR3 cannot be located on it reliably, and the CDR3 follows TCRdb's listing. J is TRBJ1-1 and V is TRBV20-1. From its first to its last residue, the CDR3 has 11 amino acids. Per the germline V gene, CDR1 is DFQATT and CDR2 is SNEGSKA (reference sequence). The chain's CDR3 is CSARDALQTFL.